This T cell receptor beta chain was obtained from a study of T cells of healthy individuals. The CDR3 runs to 16 residues. The germline CDR1 and CDR2 sequences are LGHNA and YNFKEQ. V was cut by 4 bases and J by 0 bases, with 13 bases left in between. This clonotype appeared many times. TCRdb re-called the 5' RACE reads through MiXCR, storing one row per CDR3 protein. Here the sample spans fewer than 90,000 distinct CDR3 sequences, more than 4.5% being singletons. The receptor was isolated from a female donor in good health. The chain uses TRBV4-2 and TRBJ2-1; D is unclear. As DNA, the CDR3 is TGTGCCAGCAGCCCACCCATGCCGAGCTCCTACAATGAGCAGTTCTTC. This encodes CASSPPMPSSYNEQFF.